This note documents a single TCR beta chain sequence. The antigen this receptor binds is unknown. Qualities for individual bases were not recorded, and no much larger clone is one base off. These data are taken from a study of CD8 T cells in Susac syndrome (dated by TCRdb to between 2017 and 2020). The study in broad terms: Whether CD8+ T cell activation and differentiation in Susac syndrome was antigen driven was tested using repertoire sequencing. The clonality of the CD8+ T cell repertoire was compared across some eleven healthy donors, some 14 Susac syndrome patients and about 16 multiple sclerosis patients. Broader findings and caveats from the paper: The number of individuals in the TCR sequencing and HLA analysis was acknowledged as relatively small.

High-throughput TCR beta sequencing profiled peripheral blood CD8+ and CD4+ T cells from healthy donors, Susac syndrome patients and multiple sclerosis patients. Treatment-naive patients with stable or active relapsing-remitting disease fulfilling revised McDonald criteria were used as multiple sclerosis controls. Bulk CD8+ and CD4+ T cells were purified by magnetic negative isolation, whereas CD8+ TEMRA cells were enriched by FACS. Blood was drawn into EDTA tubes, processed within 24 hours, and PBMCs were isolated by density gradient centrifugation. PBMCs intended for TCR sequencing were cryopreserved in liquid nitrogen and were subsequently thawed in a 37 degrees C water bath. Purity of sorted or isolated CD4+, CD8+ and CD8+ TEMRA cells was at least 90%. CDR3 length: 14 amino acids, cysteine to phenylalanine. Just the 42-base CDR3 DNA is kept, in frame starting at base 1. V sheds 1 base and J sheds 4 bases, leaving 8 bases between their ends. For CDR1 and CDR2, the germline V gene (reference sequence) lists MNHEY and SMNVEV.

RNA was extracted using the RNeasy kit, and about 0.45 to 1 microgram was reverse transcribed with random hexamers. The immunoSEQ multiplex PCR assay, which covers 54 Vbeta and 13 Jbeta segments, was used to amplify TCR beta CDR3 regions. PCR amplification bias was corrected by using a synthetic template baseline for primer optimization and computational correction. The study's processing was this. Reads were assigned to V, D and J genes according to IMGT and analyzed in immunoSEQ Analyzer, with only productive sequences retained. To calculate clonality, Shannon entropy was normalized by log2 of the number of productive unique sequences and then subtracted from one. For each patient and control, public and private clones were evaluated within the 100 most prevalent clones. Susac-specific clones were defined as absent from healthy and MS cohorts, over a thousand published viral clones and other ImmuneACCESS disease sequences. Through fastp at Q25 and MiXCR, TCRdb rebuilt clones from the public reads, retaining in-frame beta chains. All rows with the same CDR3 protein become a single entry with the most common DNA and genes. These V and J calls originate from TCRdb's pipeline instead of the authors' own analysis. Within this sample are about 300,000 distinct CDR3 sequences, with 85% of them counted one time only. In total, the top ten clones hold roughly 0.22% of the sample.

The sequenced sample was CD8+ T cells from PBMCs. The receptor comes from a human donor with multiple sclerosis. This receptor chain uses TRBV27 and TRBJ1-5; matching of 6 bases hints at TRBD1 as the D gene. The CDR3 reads CASSLFRGNQPQHF. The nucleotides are TGTGCCAGCAGTTTATTCAGGGGAAATCAGCCCCAGCATTTT.